Listed below are T cell receptor beta chains from one sample, sequenced in a study of shared clonotypes between healthy human individuals. Here immunoSEQ multiplex PCR was the method, and the copy in TCRdb shows in-frame clones only, minus some. This sample yields about 490,000 clones, of which about 78% are seen a single time; 12% belongs to the top ten. Sequencing was performed on PBMCs. These receptor sequences come from a woman in her forties in good health. Some clones in this sample may be carry-over from other donors' samples. The CDR3 runs from the conserved cysteine through the conserved F or W. The D gene is left open where the match is weak. The size entry is marked missing in some rows and otherwise reads once, few, many or a size class.

V gene	J gene	D gene	clone size	CDR3 DNA	CDR3 protein
TRBV4-1	TRBJ2-7	-	-	TGCGCCAGCAGCCTTGCAGGGGCCTCCTACGAGCAGTACTTC	CASSLAGASYEQYF
TRBV2	TRBJ2-2	-	-	TGTGCCAGCAGGCAGGCCGGGCTGTTTTTT	CASRQAGLFF
TRBV4-2	TRBJ2-7	-	-	TGTGCCAGCAGCCAAACCCGGGCCGAGCAGTACTTC	CASSQTRAEQYF
TRBV5-1	TRBJ2-1	TRBD1	-	TGCGCCAGCAGCTTGGGAGGGGGCTCTCGACCAGCCAATGAGCAGTTCTTC	CASSLGGGSRPANEQFF
TRBV9	TRBJ1-5	-	-	TGTGCCAGCAGCCTCGATCCCAATCAGCCCCAGCATTTT	CASSLDPNQPQHF
TRBV5-1	TRBJ2-5	-	-	TGCGCCAGCAGCCCCGGCGGGGCCCAAGAGACCCAGTACTTC	CASSPGGAQETQYF
TRBV5-1	TRBJ2-1	TRBD2	-	TGCGCCAGCAGCCCGATGGGACTAGCGGAACCTTCCTACAATGAGCAGTTCTTC	CASSPMGLAEPSYNEQFF
TRBV28	TRBJ2-7	TRBD2	-	TGTGCCAGCAGCCGCCCCCAACTAGCGGGAGAGAGGTACGAGCAGTACTTC	CASSRPQLAGERYEQYF
TRBV19	TRBJ2-2	-	-	TGTGCCAGTAGAAACACCGGGGAGCTGTTTTTT	CASRNTGELFF
TRBV6-1	TRBJ2-7	TRBD1	many	TGTGCCAGCAGCCAGGACAGGGGTTCCGCCTACGAGCAGTACTTC	CASSQDRGSAYEQYF
TRBV6-1	TRBJ2-3	-	-	TGTGCCAGCAGTGGGGCTAGAAATCCTAGCACAGATACGCAGTATTTT	CASSGARNPSTDTQYF
TRBV7-7	TRBJ2-7	TRBD1	-	TGTGCTGGCAGACTACAGGGGCCTCCTTACGAGCAGTACTTC	CAGRLQGPPYEQYF
TRBV15	TRBJ1-1	-	-	TGTGCCACCAGCAGAGACCCGAGACAGATGAACACTGAAGCTTTCTTT	CATSRDPRQMNTEAFF
TRBV2	TRBJ2-2	-	-	TGTGCCAGCAGTGAAGCGGGCATTGCGAAGAAGGCAGCGTTT	CASSEAGIAKKAAF
TRBV7-2	TRBJ2-1	TRBD1	-	TGTGCCAGCAGCTTAGTGGGGACAGCTTTCTTCACACATGAGCAGTTCTTC	CASSLVGTAFFTHEQFF
TRBV18	TRBJ1-3	TRBD1	few	TGTGCCAGCTCACCGGGGACAGGGGCCATCTCTGGAAACACCATATATTTT	CASSPGTGAISGNTIYF
TRBV19	TRBJ2-2	-	-	TGTGCCACCACGAACACCGGGGAGCTGTTTTTT	CATTNTGELFF
TRBV19	TRBJ2-3	TRBD1	-	TGTGCCAGTAGTACCAGGGGGATCGTAGATACGCAGTATTTT	CASSTRGIVDTQYF